This T cell receptor (beta chain) was sequenced during a study of blood T cells in healthy people across ages. A word on this clonotype: Its antigen is currently unknown.

Whole-study results and caveats: PBMCs went unsorted, and a conclusive naive versus antigen-experienced comparison was therefore prevented.

There were at least 5 micrograms of total RNA extracted from every sample. It was with a sample-barcoded 5' primer and a J-beta primer mix that a second PCR of roughly 7 to 12 cycles was run. MiXCR, applied by TCRdb to the 5' RACE reads, yields one record per CDR3 protein. The table has approximately 810,000 distinct CDR3 sequences, 29% seen once; the top ten hold around 16%. CDR1 LNHDA and CDR2 SQIVND come from the germline V gene (reference sequence). This CDR3 is 14 amino acids long. Unmatched junction bases numbered 8, after V lost 8 bases and J lost 5 bases. The gene calls are TRBV19 and TRBJ1-4; 7 bases map to TRBD1. Sequencing input: blood. This sequence was found in a woman at least 80 years old in good health. For the CDR3, the DNA is TGTGCCAGTGCCCAGGGGACAGTAAATGAAAAACTGTTTTTT. This gives the protein CASAQGTVNEKLFF.